The entry that follows covers one T cell receptor beta chain sequence. The sample is drawn from a study of blood T cell repertoires in COVID-19. Study overall: Samples representing acute and convalescent COVID-19 were sourced from the United States, Italy and Spain. The cDNA or gDNA used as material had been derived from T cells, B-cell-depleted T cells, or PBMCs.

The germline V gene encodes CDR1 MGHDK and CDR2 SYGVNS. CDR3 length: 12 amino acids. J lost 12 bases, V lost 4 bases, and 7 bases had no gene match. How the authors handled the data: Amplified reference gene primers provided the basis for estimating nucleated cell counts. Generated by immunoSEQ multiplex PCR, the TCRdb table keeps only in-frame clones and is missing some. That table is the source of V, J and clone size, and D and trimming were worked out from the DNA. This table holds some 70,000 clones, around 86% found once. This TCR came from a man aged 50 or older with active COVID-19. Sequenced sample: peripheral blood. The chain recombines TRBV25-1 with TRBJ2-7, with 9 nucleotides matching TRBD2. CDR3 in DNA: TGTGCCAGCAGTGTAGCCAGCGGGAGGACGTACTTC. Protein product: CASSVASGRTYF.